This T cell receptor beta chain came from a study of vaccination and CD4 T cells after COVID-19. Study as a whole: Overlapping spike peptides served as the stimulus for the cells. These peptides came from SARS-CoV-2 and from the common cold coronaviruses HCoV-NL63, HCoV-OC43 and HCoV-229E.

Study outcomes and limitations: SARS-CoV-2-reactive clonotypes rose nonsignificantly, with the median going from 21 to 38.

This sample's treatment: roughly 10-day PBMC culture with coronavirus spike peptide pools or control peptides (ViraFEST assay). Oncomine TCR Beta short-read sequencing was applied to DNA from cultured CD4+ T cells. Someone extracted genomic DNA from cultured CD4+ T cells. TCRdb itself ran the PCR reads through MiXCR, one entry per CDR3 protein. The table shows several thousand distinct CDR3 sequences, with about 59% occurring only once. This clonotype was counted once. Antigen: not known. Sequenced material: cultured CD4+ T cells from blood, taken after SARS-CoV-2 vaccination. The receptor's source is a human donor with COVID-19.

The CDR3 protein is CAWSVLGAGRGTDTQYF. CDR3 coding DNA: TGTGCCTGGAGTGTACTTGGGGCAGGCAGAGGCACAGATACGCAGTATTTT. V usage is TRBV30 and J usage is TRBJ2-3; tentatively, D is TRBD1 (5 bases). Germline CDR1 reads GTSNPN; CDR2 reads SVGIG (reference sequence). The CDR3 length is 17 residues. Trimming shortened V by 0 bases and J by 1 base, and 17 bases separated the two germline ends.